This T cell receptor beta chain was sequenced for a study of blood T cell repertoires in COVID-19. The overall study: Samples taken during acute and convalescent COVID-19 were collected in the United States, Italy and Spain.

Original processing notes: Estimated nucleated cell counts came from reference gene primer amplification. Assay used: immunoSEQ multiplex PCR; TCRdb lists only in-frame clones, some missing. D and trimming come from the DNA, and the V and J calls and clone size come from that table. Of about 210,000 clones in the sample, 89% were seen once. This clone was counted a few times. After removal of 4 bases from V and 3 bases from J, the junction contained 6 bases not matched to a gene. Looked up from germline, CDR1 is SGHRS and CDR2 is YFSETQ. The CDR3 spans 15 residues. The sequence came from a middle-aged woman with acute or convalescent COVID-19. Sequenced material: peripheral blood. This rearrangement joins TRBV5-1 to TRBJ2-3, with 9 bases lining up with TRBD2. CDR3 sequence (DNA): TGCGCCAGCAGCCCTAGCGGGGTACTAACAGATACGCAGTATTTT. Amino acid sequence: CASSPSGVLTDTQYF.